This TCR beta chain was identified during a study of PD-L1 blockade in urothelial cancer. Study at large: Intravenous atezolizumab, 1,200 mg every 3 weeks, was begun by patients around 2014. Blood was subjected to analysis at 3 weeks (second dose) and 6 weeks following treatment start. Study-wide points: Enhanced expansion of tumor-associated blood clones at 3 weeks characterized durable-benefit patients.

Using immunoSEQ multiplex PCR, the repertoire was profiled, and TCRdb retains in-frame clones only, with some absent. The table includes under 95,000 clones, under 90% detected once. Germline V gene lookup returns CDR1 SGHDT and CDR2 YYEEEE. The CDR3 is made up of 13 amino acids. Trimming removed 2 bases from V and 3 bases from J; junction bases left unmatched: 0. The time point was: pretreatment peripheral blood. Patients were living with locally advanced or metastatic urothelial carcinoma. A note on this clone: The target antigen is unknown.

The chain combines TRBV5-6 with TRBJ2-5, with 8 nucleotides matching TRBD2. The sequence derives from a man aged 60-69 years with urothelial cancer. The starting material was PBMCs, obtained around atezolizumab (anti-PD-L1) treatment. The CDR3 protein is CASSFSGKETQYF. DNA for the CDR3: TGTGCCAGCAGCTTTAGCGGGAAAGAGACCCAGTACTTC.